The TCR beta chain described here comes from a study of T cell responses to AZD1222 COVID-19 vaccine. General observations from the study: Spike-specific TCR depth and breadth grew after two AZD1222 doses.

TCRdb's copy holds only in-frame clones and misses some; the assay was immunoSEQ multiplex PCR. The sample consists of some 200,000 clones, approximately 90% of them appearing once. V gave up 0 bases and J gave up 4 bases, with 7 bases separating them. This CDR3 region has 14 residues. Germline assignment: CDR1 KGHSH and CDR2 LQKENI. As to this clone: Its target is not known.

This TCR was recovered from an adult who received the AZD1222 COVID-19 vaccine. The chain carries TRBV18 and TRBJ1-3; D is undetermined. The sample consisted of peripheral blood, taken 28 days after the second AZD1222 dose. CDR3 bases: TGTGCCAGCTCACCACCGGGAAACGGAAACACCATATATTTT. This codes for CASSPPGNGNTIYF.